Listed below are T cell receptor beta chains from one sample, sequenced in a study of blood T cell repertoires in COVID-19. Repertoires were generated with immunoSEQ multiplex PCR, while TCRdb's copy carries only in-frame clones and drops some. The sample has roughly 670,000 clones, 85% to 90% seen once. The specimen sequenced was peripheral blood. Receptors were obtained from a woman under 30 with acute or convalescent COVID-19. Both conserved end residues are part of each CDR3. Each record gives: clone size, V gene, D gene, J gene, CDR3 DNA, CDR3 protein. A D gene is named only where the DNA matches it firmly. Size is omitted from some rows. Given values are once, few, many or a class for expanded clones.

>few|TRBV5-6|TRBD2|TRBJ2-7
TGTGCCAGCAGCTTTCTTGCGGGGGATACCTACGAGCAGTACTTC
CASSFLAGDTYEQYF
>.|TRBV10-3|TRBD1|TRBJ1-1
TGTGCCATCAGTGAGCGACAGGGAGGCACTGAAGCTTTCTTT
CAISERQGGTEAFF
>.|TRBV5-1|.|TRBJ1-1
TGCGCCAGCAGCTTGAGGGAGGAGACTGAAGCTTTCTTT
CASSLREETEAFF
>.|TRBV18|.|TRBJ1-2
TGTGCCAGCTCACCACCTTCGGTTTTCGGCTACACCTTC
CASSPPSVFGYTF
>.|TRBV5-1|TRBD1|TRBJ1-2
TGCGCCAGCAGCGTGGGACAGGGAAACTATGGCTACACCTTC
CASSVGQGNYGYTF
>few|TRBV5-1|.|TRBJ2-7
TGCGCCAGCAGCTTGGACGGGAACTACGAGCAGTACTTC
CASSLDGNYEQYF
>.|TRBV5-1|.|TRBJ1-2
TGCGCCAGCAGCCCCGAGGGAAACATCTATGGCTACACCTTC
CASSPEGNIYGYTF
>.|TRBV19|.|TRBJ1-2
TGTGCCAGTAGTATGGGGCAGAACACTAACTATGGCTACACCTTC
CASSMGQNTNYGYTF
>.|TRBV18|TRBD1|TRBJ1-2
TGTGCCAGCTCACCTTATCAGGGGGACTCCTATGGCTACACCTTC
CASSPYQGDSYGYTF
>.|TRBV7-2|TRBD2|TRBJ2-7
TGTGCCAGCAGCCCTAGCGGGGTCCGCGAGCAGTACTTC
CASSPSGVREQYF